A selection of T cell receptor beta chains follows, all from one sample in a study of T cell responses to AZD1222 COVID-19 vaccine. Profiled with immunoSEQ multiplex PCR; TCRdb holds only in-frame clones, not every one. The repertoire holds some 150,000 clones, with more than 70% as singletons. The specimen was peripheral blood, collected on day 0 of AZD1222 vaccination. These receptors originate from an adult in good health. Both conserved end residues are part of each CDR3. The D gene is left open where the match is weak. Clone size, where shown, is once, few, many, or a class for clones that have expanded.

v_call	j_call	d_call	clone_size	cdr3_aa	cdr3_nt
TRBV29-1	TRBJ1-2	.	.	CSVGGLGYGYTF	TGCAGCGTTGGGGGCCTCGGCTATGGCTACACCTTC
TRBV5-4	TRBJ2-1	TRBD2	.	CASSLGLWEGRGNEQFF	TGTGCCAGCAGCTTGGGCCTTTGGGAGGGCCGTGGCAATGAGCAGTTCTTC
TRBV5-6	TRBJ1-2	.	.	CASSLEYSYGYTF	TGTGCCAGCAGCTTGGAGTACAGCTATGGCTACACCTTC
TRBV2	TRBJ1-6	.	.	CASSVLSPLHF	TGTGCCAGCAGTGTCCTATCACCCCTCCACTTT
TRBV11-3	TRBJ2-3	.	.	CASSQGHFMAKDTQYF	TGTGCCAGCAGCCAAGGCCACTTTATGGCCAAGGATACGCAGTATTTT
TRBV9	TRBJ2-3	.	.	CASSKDSRDTQYF	TGTGCCAGCAGCAAGGACAGCCGCGATACGCAGTATTTT
TRBV28	TRBJ1-4	.	.	CASSLAGVNEKLFF	TGTGCCAGCAGTTTAGCAGGAGTTAATGAAAAACTGTTTTTT
TRBV2	TRBJ2-1	TRBD2	.	CASSDLAGVVYEQFF	TGTGCCAGCAGTGATTTGGCGGGAGTGGTGTATGAGCAGTTCTTC
TRBV28	TRBJ1-1	.	.	CASTMTGYGTEAFF	TGTGCCAGCACCATGACAGGATACGGCACTGAAGCTTTCTTT
TRBV27	TRBJ2-7	.	.	CASSLSGPPYEQYF	TGTGCCAGCAGTTTATCGGGGCCTCCTTACGAGCAGTACTTC
TRBV7-2	TRBJ1-1	.	.	CASSFHSTNTEAFF	TGTGCCAGCAGCTTCCACTCGACGAACACTGAAGCTTTCTTT
TRBV27	TRBJ1-6	.	.	CASSFGPGPNYNSPLHF	TGTGCCAGCAGTTTCGGCCCAGGGCCGAACTATAATTCACCCCTCCACTTT
TRBV30	TRBJ2-1	.	.	CAWDQTHGEQFF	TGTGCCTGGGATCAGACTCATGGTGAGCAGTTCTTC
TRBV25-1	TRBJ2-2	.	.	CASLKMNTGELFF	TGTGCCAGCCTAAAAATGAACACCGGGGAGCTGTTTTTT
TRBV9	TRBJ2-5	.	.	CASSALGQAQYF	TGTGCCAGCAGCGCACTAGGCCAGGCCCAGTACTTC
TRBV13	TRBJ2-2	.	.	CASSLEGLAPNTGELFF	TGTGCCAGCAGCTTAGAGGGGTTGGCCCCGAACACCGGGGAGCTGTTTTTT
TRBV7-6	TRBJ2-7	.	.	CASSLGSRTTSEQYF	TGTGCCAGCAGCTTAGGATCTAGGACAACATCCGAGCAGTACTTC
TRBV30	TRBJ1-3	TRBD1	.	CAWATGGSGNTIYF	TGTGCCTGGGCGACAGGGGGCTCAGGAAACACCATATATTTT
TRBV7-2	TRBJ1-1	.	.	CASSFGTVEAFF	TGTGCCAGCAGCTTCGGGACGGTTGAAGCTTTCTTT
TRBV14	TRBJ2-7	.	.	CASSSHQGSEQYF	TGTGCCAGCAGTTCACATCAGGGCTCCGAGCAGTACTTC
TRBV11-2	TRBJ1-1	.	once	CASSFTSTEAFF	TGTGCCAGCAGCTTCACGAGCACTGAAGCTTTCTTT
TRBV6-4	TRBJ1-2	TRBD1	.	CASSLGGTGDYGYTF	TGTGCCAGCAGTCTAGGAGGGACAGGGGACTATGGCTACACCTTC
TRBV28	TRBJ1-2	.	.	CASNQRGGPTSYGYTF	TGTGCCAGCAACCAAAGGGGGGGGCCAACCTCCTATGGCTACACCTTC
TRBV7-9	TRBJ1-2	TRBD1	.	CASSSPGQGHGYTF	TGTGCCAGCAGCTCACCGGGACAGGGCCATGGCTACACCTTC
TRBV2	TRBJ1-1	.	once	CASSESRDGEAFF	TGTGCCAGCAGTGAATCACGGGACGGTGAAGCTTTCTTT
TRBV30	TRBJ1-5	.	.	CAWTKDSGGNQPQHF	TGTGCCTGGACCAAGGACAGTGGGGGCAATCAGCCCCAGCATTTT
TRBV19	TRBJ2-7	TRBD1	.	CASSIRQGGVNEQYF	TGTGCCAGTAGCATCAGACAGGGTGGGGTCAACGAGCAGTACTTC
TRBV7-3	TRBJ2-5	TRBD2	.	CASSPSSGQETQYF	TGTGCCAGCAGCCCATCTAGCGGCCAAGAGACCCAGTACTTC
TRBV20-1	TRBJ2-1	.	.	CSANLYNEQFF	TGCAGTGCTAATTTATACAATGAGCAGTTCTTC
TRBV29-1	TRBJ2-5	.	.	CSALHGGETQYF	TGCAGCGCCCTCCACGGGGGAGAGACCCAGTACTTC
TRBV28	TRBJ2-7	.	.	CASSRIYEQYF	TGTGCCAGCAGCCGAATCTACGAGCAGTACTTC
TRBV7-8	TRBJ2-1	.	.	CASSLARQEPKQFF	TGTGCCAGCAGCTTAGCGAGGCAGGAACCTAAGCAGTTCTTC
TRBV7-2	TRBJ2-3	.	.	CASTFEGWETATQYF	TGTGCCAGCACCTTTGAGGGGTGGGAGACGGCTACGCAGTATTTT
TRBV28	TRBJ2-1	TRBD2	.	CASSLWGLATYNEQFF	TGTGCCAGCAGTTTATGGGGACTAGCGACCTACAATGAGCAGTTCTTC
TRBV7-9	TRBJ2-3	.	.	CASSLGSEDTQYF	TGTGCCAGCAGCTTAGGTAGTGAGGATACGCAGTATTTT
TRBV7-9	TRBJ1-4	.	.	CASSLGGIISEKLFF	TGTGCCAGCAGCTTAGGGGGGATCATCAGTGAAAAACTGTTTTTT
TRBV2	TRBJ2-3	TRBD2	few	CASSEPSGTTDTQYF	TGTGCCAGCAGTGAGCCTAGCGGGACCACAGATACGCAGTATTTT
TRBV19	TRBJ1-5	.	.	CASSISGVSNQPQHF	TGTGCCAGTAGTATTTCAGGGGTCAGCAATCAGCCCCAGCATTTT
TRBV5-1	TRBJ2-7	TRBD2	.	CASSLGGRDAYEQYF	TGCGCCAGCAGCTTGGGCGGGAGGGATGCCTACGAGCAGTACTTC
TRBV7-2	TRBJ2-1	.	.	CASSLNGVSYNEQFF	TGTGCCAGCAGCTTAAACGGTGTCAGTTACAATGAGCAGTTCTTC
TRBV10-3	TRBJ1-5	.	.	CAISEGAGVGQPQHF	TGTGCCATCAGTGAGGGAGCGGGGGTGGGCCAGCCCCAGCATTTT
TRBV7-3	TRBJ2-5	.	.	CASSLIGREETQYF	TGTGCCAGCAGCTTAATTGGCAGGGAGGAGACCCAGTACTTC
TRBV21-1	TRBJ2-3	.	.	CATEGLHRGDTQYF	TGTGCCACCGAGGGACTCCACCGGGGAGATACGCAGTATTTT
TRBV24-1	TRBJ2-2	.	.	CATSRGPGELFF	TGTGCCACCAGTCGGGGACCCGGGGAGCTGTTTTTT
TRBV19	TRBJ1-5	.	.	CATDQGFGNQPQHF	TGTGCCACCGACCAGGGCTTCGGCAATCAGCCCCAGCATTTT
TRBV9	TRBJ1-2	.	.	CASSPYGLTGYTF	TGTGCCAGCAGCCCTTACGGTCTAACTGGCTACACCTTC
TRBV28	TRBJ1-2	TRBD1	.	CASSLPRGQGRRDNYGYTF	TGTGCCAGCAGTTTACCCCGGGGACAGGGGAGACGAGATAACTATGGCTACACCTTC
TRBV27	TRBJ2-1	TRBD2	.	CASRTSGSANEQFF	TGTGCCAGCAGGACTAGCGGGAGTGCTAATGAGCAGTTCTTC
TRBV6-6	TRBJ1-2	.	.	CASSDPQGEGGYTF	TGTGCCAGCAGTGACCCCCAGGGTGAAGGGGGCTACACCTTC
TRBV7-9	TRBJ1-2	.	.	CASSLLSMTDGYTF	TGTGCCAGCAGCTTATTATCCATGACTGACGGCTACACCTTC
TRBV11-3	TRBJ2-5	.	.	CASSLDGGLETQYF	TGTGCCAGCAGCTTAGATGGAGGGTTAGAGACCCAGTACTTC
TRBV19	TRBJ2-5	TRBD1	.	CASSIGQGSETQYF	TGTGCCAGTAGTATCGGACAGGGTTCAGAGACCCAGTACTTC
TRBV19	TRBJ2-3	.	.	CASSPGTFPDTQYF	TGTGCCAGTAGTCCCGGGACCTTCCCAGATACGCAGTATTTT
TRBV7-2	TRBJ2-2	TRBD2	.	CASSLRRLAGRGNTGELFF	TGTGCCAGCAGCCTCAGGCGGCTAGCGGGACGAGGTAACACCGGGGAGCTGTTTTTT